These 24 T cell receptor beta chains were sequenced from one sample in a study of cytotoxic CD8 clonotypes in ibrutinib-treated CLL. Some clones are missing from TCRdb's copy, which holds only in-frame ones; the method was immunoSEQ multiplex PCR. The table includes 50,000 or so clones, 83% detected once. The sample in question was PBMCs, obtained after 24 months of ibrutinib treatment. These receptors originate from a human donor with chronic lymphocytic leukemia.

This clone is medium-sized by share. V usage is TRBV6-1 and J usage is TRBJ2-3; 9 nucleotides agree with TRBD2. CDR1 and CDR2 (germline): MNHNS, SASEGT. V was pared by 0 bases and J by 3 bases, with 7 bases of the junction left unmatched. CDR3 length: 17 amino acids. CDR3 in amino acids: CASSEARAGGPTDTQYF. In DNA, the CDR3 is TGTGCCAGCAGTGAAGCACGGGCGGGAGGGCCGACAGATACGCAGTATTTT.

The chain recombines TRBV18 with TRBJ2-6; the D gene is possibly TRBD1 (5 bases). This CDR3 spans 15 amino acids. The germline CDR1 and CDR2 sequences are KGHSH and LQKENI. V dropped 5 bases and J dropped 0 bases, with 8 bases sitting between them. The chain's CDR3 is CASSDDSSGANVLTF. In DNA form, the CDR3 reads TGTGCCAGCTCAGATGACAGCTCTGGGGCCAACGTCCTGACTTTC.

This clone was found a few times. V usage is TRBV19 and J usage is TRBJ1-1; TRBD1 aligns across 9 bases. The germline V gene encodes CDR1 LNHDA and CDR2 SQIVND (reference sequence). The V and J ends lost 4 bases and 1 base, in that order; junction bases with no gene match: 4. This CDR3 spans 15 amino acids. CDR3 DNA sequence: TGTGCCAGTAGTAATCCGGGACAGGGGAACACTGAAGCTTTCTTT. Translating gives CASSNPGQGNTEAFF.

The J gene is TRBJ2-5, the V gene TRBV5-6; a possible D gene is TRBD1 (6 bases). The CDR3 covers 14 residues. V was clipped by 4 bases and J by 5 bases, with 15 bases between them. From germline, CDR1 is SGHDT and CDR2 YYEEEE. DNA for the CDR3: TGTGCCAGCAGCAATAAGTGGGGGCGGGAGACCCAGTACTTC. Its translation: CASSNKWGRETQYF.

CDR3 residues: CAIMGTEYEQYF. CDR3 DNA sequence: TGTGCCATCATGGGGACAGAGTACGAGCAGTACTTC. The genes are TRBV10-3 and TRBJ2-7, with TRBD1 matching over 7 bases. The CDR3 is made up of 12 amino acids. From germline, CDR1 is ENHRY and CDR2 SYGVKD. Unmatched junction bases numbered 4, after V lost 7 bases and J lost 4 bases.

The chain has TRBV11-2 and TRBJ2-2; D might be TRBD2 (5 bases). The CDR3 runs to 14 residues. CDR1 is SGHAT, CDR2 FQNNGV, per germline. The V end was cut by 0 bases, the J end by 7 bases, with 9 bases between. The CDR3 sequence: CASSLDYSGGELFF. The CDR3 bases are TGTGCCAGCAGCTTAGATTACAGCGGCGGGGAGCTGTTTTTT.

The rearrangement uses TRBV27 and TRBJ2-2, with 15 positions matching TRBD2. The V gene's germline CDR1 is MNHEY and CDR2 SMNVEV (reference sequence). The CDR3 length is 19 residues. Unmatched junction bases numbered 6, after V lost 4 bases and J lost 0 bases. DNA for the CDR3: TGTGCCAGCAGTTCCGGACTAGCGGGAGGGCTGGCGAACACCGGGGAGCTGTTTTTT. Its protein product is CASSSGLAGGLANTGELFF.

The rearrangement links TRBV7-8 to TRBJ1-2; the D gene is possibly TRBD1 (6 bases). Trimming cost V 5 bases and J 5 bases, with 21 bases left between them. CDR3 size: 16 residues. The germline V gene has CDR1 SGHVS and CDR2 FQNEAQ. Here the CDR3 DNA reads TGTGCCAGCAGCCCAACCAGGACAGAGCGAACTTATGGCTACACCTTC. It yields the protein CASSPTRTERTYGYTF. Based on the CDR3 plus reference TRBV7-8 and TRBJ1-2, the full variable domain is GAGVSQSPRYKVAKRGQDVALRCDPISGHVSLFWYQQALGQGPEFLTYFQNEAQLDKSGLPSDRFFAERPEGSVSTLKIQRTQQEDSAVYLCASSPTRTERTYGYTFGSGTRLTVV.

This clone has more than one count but fewer than ten. V usage is TRBV19 and J usage is TRBJ1-1, with D possibly TRBD1 on 5 matching bases. Germline CDR1 LNHDA, CDR2 SQIVND (reference sequence). V was clipped by 9 bases and J by 7 bases, with 9 bases between them. The CDR3 totals 10 residues. CDR3 residues: CASGTREAFF. The CDR3 DNA is TGTGCCAGCGGGACTCGTGAAGCTTTCTTT.

This chain links TRBV7-2 with TRBJ2-2; no clear D gene. The CDR3 runs 14 residues. From germline, CDR1 is SGHTA and CDR2 FQGNSA. V was shortened by 0 bases and J by 6 bases, with 8 bases between the two germline ends. This CDR3 is CASSLAIGSGELFF. CDR3 bases: TGTGCCAGCAGCTTAGCGATTGGATCCGGGGAGCTGTTTTTT.

The gene calls are TRBV19 and TRBJ1-5, with unresolved D. CDR3 length equals 16 residues. V was trimmed by 4 bases and J by 0 bases, leaving 13 bases between them. The V gene's germline CDR1 is LNHDA and CDR2 SQIVND (reference sequence). CDR3 nucleotide sequence: TGTGCCAGTAGTAAAGATCCCAGCCATAGCAATCAGCCCCAGCATTTT. Its protein product is CASSKDPSHSNQPQHF.

This clone was seen more than once but under ten times. The chain joins TRBV5-6 to TRBJ1-1; 7 nucleotides agree with TRBD1. From germline, CDR1 is SGHDT and CDR2 YYEEEE. Losses at the gene ends were 3 bases for V and 11 bases for J; bases not matched to a gene: 10. This CDR3 has 13 residues. The CDR3 DNA sequence: TGTGCCAGCAGCTGGACAGGCGCCCTGGGGGCTTTCTTT. Translating gives CASSWTGALGAFF.

This clone has a single count. This chain links TRBV30 with TRBJ2-1; 7 nucleotides line up with TRBD2. The CDR3 covers 13 residues. The V gene's germline CDR1 is GTSNPN and CDR2 SVGIG (reference sequence). Written as DNA, the CDR3 is TGTGCGGGTGGGAGGGCCTGGAACAATGAGCAGTTCTTC. It translates to CAGGRAWNNEQFF.

This chain connects TRBV4-2 to TRBJ1-1, with unresolved D. Looked up from germline, CDR1 is LGHNA and CDR2 is YNFKEQ. This CDR3 contains 14 residues. Between the trimmed V and J ends, which lost 1 base and 1 base, there was a span of 7 bases. CDR3: CASSQVGENTEAFF. CDR3 bases: TGTGCCAGCAGCCAAGTTGGGGAGAACACTGAAGCTTTCTTT.

The V gene is TRBV6-6, the J gene TRBJ1-1; D is uncertain. The V and J ends lost 5 bases and 5 bases respectively, with 9 bases between them. The CDR3 totals 12 residues. Germline V gene data show CDR1 as MNHNY and CDR2 as SVGAGI (reference sequence). As DNA, the CDR3 is TGTGCCAGCAGTCGGCGGGTAACTGAAGCTTTCTTT. It encodes CASSRRVTEAFF.

This clone has only a few counts. This chain uses TRBV4-3 with TRBJ2-1, with TRBD1 matching 7 bases. Losses at the gene ends were 2 bases for V and 6 bases for J; bases not matched to a gene: 7. This CDR3 has 15 amino acids. Germline assignment: CDR1 LGHNA and CDR2 YSLEER. CDR3 sequence reads: CASSQPDRVVNEQFF. CDR3 nucleotides: TGCGCCAGCAGCCAACCCGACAGGGTAGTCAATGAGCAGTTCTTC.

The chain has TRBV9 and TRBJ2-2; tentatively, D is TRBD1 or TRBD2 (5 bases each). Between the trimmed V and J ends, which lost 3 bases and 4 bases, there was a span of 13 bases. The CDR3 is 15 amino acids. Germline CDR1 is SGDLS and CDR2 is YYNGEE. The CDR3, as DNA: TGTGCCAGCAGCGCGAGCTGGGGGACCACCGGGGAGCTGTTTTTT. It specifies CASSASWGTTGELFF.

The CDR3 sequence: CASSASSGNYEQYF. As DNA, the CDR3 is TGTGCCAGCAGTGCCTCTAGCGGTAACTACGAGCAGTACTTC. This chain links TRBV2 with TRBJ2-7; 7 bases match TRBD2. Trimming removed 4 bases from V and 3 bases from J; junction bases left unmatched: 6. This CDR3 contains 14 residues. Germline V gene lookup returns CDR1 SNHLY and CDR2 FYNNEI.

This CDR3 is CASSPGGRTDTQYF. In DNA, the CDR3 is TGCGCCAGCAGCCCCGGGGGGCGCACAGATACGCAGTATTTT. The rearrangement joins TRBV5-1 to TRBJ2-3; a possible D gene is TRBD2 (7 bases). Trimming took 4 bases from V and 1 from J, leaving 10 bases between them. Germline CDR1 reads SGHRS; CDR2 reads YFSETQ. This CDR3 contains 14 residues.

The V gene is TRBV30, the J gene TRBJ2-2; no firm D call. Germline V lookup: CDR1 GTSNPN, CDR2 SVGIG (reference sequence). The CDR3 has 12 residues. V lost 3 bases and J lost 6, with 8 bases in between. The CDR3 loop is CAWSWLSGELFF. The DNA of the CDR3 is TGTGCCTGGAGCTGGTTGTCCGGGGAGCTGTTTTTT.

V usage is TRBV7-2 and J usage is TRBJ2-2; D possibly corresponds to TRBD2 (6 bases). The CDR3 length is 14 residues. Germline CDR1 reads SGHTA; CDR2 reads FQGNSA. V shed 3 bases and J shed 5 bases, with 10 bases lying between them. CDR3 bases: TGTGCCAGCAGCTTCGGGAGAAAAACCGGGGAGCTGTTTTTT. Protein sequence: CASSFGRKTGELFF. The complete variable domain, with remaining parts taken from reference TRBV7-2 and TRBJ2-2, reads GAGVSQSPSNKVTEKGKDVELRCDPISGHTALYWYRQSLGQGLEFLIYFQGNSAPDKSGLPSDRFSAERTGGSVSTLTIQRTQQEDSAVYLCASSFGRKTGELFFGEGSRLTVL.

The V call is TRBV6-1, the J call TRBJ2-3, with D hard to call. The V gene's germline CDR1 is MNHNS and CDR2 SASEGT. Deletions cut 0 bases from V and 0 bases from J, with 7 bases between. This CDR3 has 15 amino acids. For the CDR3, the DNA is TGTGCCAGCAGTGAAGCCGGGTTCAGCACAGATACGCAGTATTTT. Residues: CASSEAGFSTDTQYF.

This rearrangement joins TRBV4-1 to TRBJ2-1; 8 bases are a match to TRBD2. The trim removed 3 bases at V and 0 bases at J, leaving 4 bases unmatched. The CDR3 is 16 amino acids. The germline CDR1 and CDR2 sequences are MGHRA and YSYEKL. CDR3 amino acids: CASSQIGTSSYNEQFF. CDR3 sequence (DNA): TGCGCCAGCAGCCAGATAGGGACTAGCTCCTACAATGAGCAGTTCTTC.

The rearrangement links TRBV5-6 to TRBJ1-2; no clear D gene. V lost 3 bases and J lost 3, with 9 bases in between. Germline V gene lookup returns CDR1 SGHDT and CDR2 YYEEEE. The CDR3 is 13 residues long. The CDR3 region is CASSSLGDYGYTF. The DNA for the CDR3 is TGTGCCAGCAGCTCGTTGGGAGACTATGGCTACACCTTC.